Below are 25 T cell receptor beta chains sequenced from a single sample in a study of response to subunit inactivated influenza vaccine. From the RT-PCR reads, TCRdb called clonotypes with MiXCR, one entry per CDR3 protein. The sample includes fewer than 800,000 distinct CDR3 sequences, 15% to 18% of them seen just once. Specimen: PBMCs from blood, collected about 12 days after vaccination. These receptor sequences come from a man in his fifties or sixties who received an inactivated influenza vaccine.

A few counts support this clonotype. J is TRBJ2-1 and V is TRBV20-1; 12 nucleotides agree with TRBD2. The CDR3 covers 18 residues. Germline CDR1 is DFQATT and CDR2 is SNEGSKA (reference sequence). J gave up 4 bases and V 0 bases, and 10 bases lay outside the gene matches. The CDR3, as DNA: TGCAGTGCTAGAGATTGGACTAGCGGGAACCATAATTACAATGAGCAGTTCTTC. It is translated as CSARDWTSGNHNYNEQFF.

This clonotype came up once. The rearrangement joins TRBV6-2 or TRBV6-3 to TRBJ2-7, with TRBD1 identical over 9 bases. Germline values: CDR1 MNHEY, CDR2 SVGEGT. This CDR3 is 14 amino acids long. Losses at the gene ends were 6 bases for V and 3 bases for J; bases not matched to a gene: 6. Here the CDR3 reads CASRRTGDGYEQYF. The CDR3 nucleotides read TGTGCCAGCAGACGGACAGGGGACGGCTACGAGCAGTACTTC.

CDR3: CASSPLLERERHTQYF. In DNA, the CDR3 is TGTGCCAGCAGCCCGCTTTTGGAGCGGGAGCGACATACGCAGTATTTT. The chain has TRBV7-9 and TRBJ2-3; 8 bases match TRBD2. J lost 7 bases, V lost 5 bases, and 14 bases had no gene match. Germline CDR1 SEHNR, CDR2 FQNEAQ (reference sequence). This CDR3 has 16 residues.

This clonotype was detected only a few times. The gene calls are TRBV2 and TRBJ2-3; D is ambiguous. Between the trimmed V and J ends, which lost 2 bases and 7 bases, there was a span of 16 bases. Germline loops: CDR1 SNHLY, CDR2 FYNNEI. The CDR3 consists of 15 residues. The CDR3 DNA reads TGTGCCAGCAGTGAAAGGCTATGGGGTCGGTATACGCAGTATTTT. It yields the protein CASSERLWGRYTQYF.

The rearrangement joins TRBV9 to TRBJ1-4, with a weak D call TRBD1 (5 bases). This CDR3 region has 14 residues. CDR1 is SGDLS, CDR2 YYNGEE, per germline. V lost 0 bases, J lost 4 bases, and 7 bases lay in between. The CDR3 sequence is CASSVGQGNEKLFF. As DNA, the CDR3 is TGTGCCAGCAGCGTAGGCCAGGGTAATGAAAAACTGTTTTTT.

The CDR3 reads CASSLWFWQSSYEQYF. The CDR3 DNA is TGTGCCAGCAGCTTATGGTTTTGGCAGTCCTCCTACGAGCAGTACTTC. V usage is TRBV7-2 and J usage is TRBJ2-7, with unresolved D. V was shortened by 2 bases and J by 0 bases, with 14 bases between the two germline ends. CDR3 length: 16 residues. Germline V gene sequence: CDR1 SGHTA, CDR2 FQGNSA. The full variable domain, completed using reference TRBV7-2 and TRBJ2-7, is GAGVSQSPSNKVTEKGKDVELRCDPISGHTALYWYRQSLGQGLEFLIYFQGNSAPDKSGLPSDRFSAERTGGSVSTLTIQRTQQEDSAVYLCASSLWFWQSSYEQYFGPGTRLTVT.

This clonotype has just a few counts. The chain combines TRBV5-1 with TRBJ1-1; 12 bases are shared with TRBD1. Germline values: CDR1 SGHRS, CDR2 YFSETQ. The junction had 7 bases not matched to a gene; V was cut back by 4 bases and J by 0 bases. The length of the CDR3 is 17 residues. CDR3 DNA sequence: TGCGCCAGCAGCCCTGGGACAGGGGGCCTCATGAACACTGAAGCTTTCTTT. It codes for CASSPGTGGLMNTEAFF.

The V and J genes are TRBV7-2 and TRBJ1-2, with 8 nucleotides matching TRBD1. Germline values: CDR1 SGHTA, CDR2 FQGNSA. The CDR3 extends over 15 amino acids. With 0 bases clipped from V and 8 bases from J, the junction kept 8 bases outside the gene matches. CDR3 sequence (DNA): TGTGCCAGCAGCTTAGCCTCCGGGACAGGTGAGGGCTACACCTTC. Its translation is CASSLASGTGEGYTF. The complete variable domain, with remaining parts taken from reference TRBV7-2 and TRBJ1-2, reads GAGVSQSPSNKVTEKGKDVELRCDPISGHTALYWYRQSLGQGLEFLIYFQGNSAPDKSGLPSDRFSAERTGGSVSTLTIQRTQQEDSAVYLCASSLASGTGEGYTFGSGTRLTVV.

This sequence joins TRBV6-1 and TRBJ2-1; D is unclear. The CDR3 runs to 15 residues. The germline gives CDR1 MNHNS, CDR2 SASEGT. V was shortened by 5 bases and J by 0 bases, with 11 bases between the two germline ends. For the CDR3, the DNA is TGTGCCAGCAGTATTACAACGAGCTCCTACAATGAGCAGTTCTTC. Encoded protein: CASSITTSSYNEQFF.

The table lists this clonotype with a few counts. CDR3 protein: CASSVAPGQGYNEQFF. The DNA of the CDR3 is TGTGCCAGCAGCGTAGCTCCTGGACAGGGCTACAATGAGCAGTTCTTC. The rearrangement joins TRBV9 to TRBJ2-1, with 8 bases aligning to TRBD1. Germline CDR1 SGDLS, CDR2 YYNGEE. The CDR3 runs 16 residues. V dropped 0 bases and J dropped 3; count of bases not matched to a gene: 5. The whole variable domain, filled in from reference TRBV9 and TRBJ2-1, reads DSGVTQTPKHLITATGQRVTLRCSPRSGDLSVYWYQQSLDQGLQFLIQYYNGEERAKGNILERFSAQQFPDLHSELNLSSLELGDSALYFCASSVAPGQGYNEQFFGPGTRLTVL.

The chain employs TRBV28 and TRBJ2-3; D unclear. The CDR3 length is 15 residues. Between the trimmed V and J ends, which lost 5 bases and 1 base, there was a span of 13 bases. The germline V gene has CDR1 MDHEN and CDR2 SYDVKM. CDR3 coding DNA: TGTGCCAGCAGTCCCTCGGGCCCTCGCACAGATACGCAGTATTTT. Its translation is CASSPSGPRTDTQYF. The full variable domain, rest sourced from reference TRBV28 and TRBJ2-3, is DVKVTQSSRYLVKRTGEKVFLECVQDMDHENMFWYRQDPGLGLRLIYFSYDVKMKEKGDIPEGYSVSREKKERFSLILESASTNQTSMYLCASSPSGPRTDTQYFGPGTRLTVL.

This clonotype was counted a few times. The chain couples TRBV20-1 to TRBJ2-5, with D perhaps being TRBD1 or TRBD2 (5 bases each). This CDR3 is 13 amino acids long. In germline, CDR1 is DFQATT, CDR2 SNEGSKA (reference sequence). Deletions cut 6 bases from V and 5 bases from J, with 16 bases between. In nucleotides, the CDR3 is TGCAGTGCAAGGGACCGGTGGGGGGAGACCCAGTACTTC. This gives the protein CSARDRWGETQYF.

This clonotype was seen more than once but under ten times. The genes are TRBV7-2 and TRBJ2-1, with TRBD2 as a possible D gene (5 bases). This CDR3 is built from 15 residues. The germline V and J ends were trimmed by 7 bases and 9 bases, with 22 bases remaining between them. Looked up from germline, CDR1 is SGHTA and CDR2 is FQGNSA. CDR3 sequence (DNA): TGTGCCAGCAACCCATCCCTTACCAGGAGGACTGAGCAGTTCTTC. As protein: CASNPSLTRRTEQFF. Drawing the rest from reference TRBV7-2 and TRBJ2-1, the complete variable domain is GAGVSQSPSNKVTEKGKDVELRCDPISGHTALYWYRQSLGQGLEFLIYFQGNSAPDKSGLPSDRFSAERTGGSVSTLTIQRTQQEDSAVYLCASNPSLTRRTEQFFGPGTRLTVL.

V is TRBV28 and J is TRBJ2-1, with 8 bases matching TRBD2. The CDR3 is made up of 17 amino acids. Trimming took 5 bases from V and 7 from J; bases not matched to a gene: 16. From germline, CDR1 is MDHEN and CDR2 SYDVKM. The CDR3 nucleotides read TGTGCCAGCAGTAACCCCCTAGCGGGCCTAATAAAAAATGAGCAGTTCTTC. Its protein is CASSNPLAGLIKNEQFF.

The CDR3 here is CSARDSRRAYEQYF. The CDR3 region has the DNA TGCAGTGCTAGAGATTCTCGGAGGGCCTACGAGCAGTACTTC. The chain carries TRBV20-1 and TRBJ2-7; a possible D gene is TRBD2 (6 bases). Trimming took 0 bases from V and 2 from J, leaving 11 bases between them. The CDR3 sequence is 14 residues long. The germline V gene has CDR1 DFQATT and CDR2 SNEGSKA (reference sequence).

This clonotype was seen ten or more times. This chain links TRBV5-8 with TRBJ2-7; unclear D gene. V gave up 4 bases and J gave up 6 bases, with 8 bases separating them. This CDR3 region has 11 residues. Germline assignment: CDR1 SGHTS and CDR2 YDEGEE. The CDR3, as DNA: TGTGCCAGCAGCGCCTTCGCCGAGCAGTACTTC. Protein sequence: CASSAFAEQYF.

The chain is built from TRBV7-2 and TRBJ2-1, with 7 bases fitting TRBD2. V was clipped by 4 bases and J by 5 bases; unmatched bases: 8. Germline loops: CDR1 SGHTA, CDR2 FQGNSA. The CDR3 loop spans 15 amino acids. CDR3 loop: CASSSVAGTNNEQFF. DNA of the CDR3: TGTGCCAGCAGCTCGGTGGCCGGGACTAACAATGAGCAGTTCTTC.

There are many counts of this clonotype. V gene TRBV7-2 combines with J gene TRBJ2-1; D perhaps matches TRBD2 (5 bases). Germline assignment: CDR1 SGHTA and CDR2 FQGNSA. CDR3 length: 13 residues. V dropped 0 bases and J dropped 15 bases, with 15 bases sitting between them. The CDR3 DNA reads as TGTGCCAGCAGCTTAGCGGACGTCGGAGGTGCGTTCTTC. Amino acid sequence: CASSLADVGGAFF.

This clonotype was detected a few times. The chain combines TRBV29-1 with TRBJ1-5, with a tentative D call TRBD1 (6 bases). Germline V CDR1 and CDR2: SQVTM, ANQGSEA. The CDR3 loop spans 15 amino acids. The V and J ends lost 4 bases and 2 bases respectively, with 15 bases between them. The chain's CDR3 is CSVGLSGAGNQPQHF. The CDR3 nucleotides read TGCAGCGTTGGTCTTTCGGGGGCCGGCAATCAGCCCCAGCATTTT.

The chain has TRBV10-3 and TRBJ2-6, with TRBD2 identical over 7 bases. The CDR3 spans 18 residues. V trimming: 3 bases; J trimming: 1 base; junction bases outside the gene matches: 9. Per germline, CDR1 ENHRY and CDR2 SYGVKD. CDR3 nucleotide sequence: TGTGCCATCAGTGACCCGGCAAGGGGAGGGTCTGGGGCCAACGTCCTGACTTTC. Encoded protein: CAISDPARGGSGANVLTF.

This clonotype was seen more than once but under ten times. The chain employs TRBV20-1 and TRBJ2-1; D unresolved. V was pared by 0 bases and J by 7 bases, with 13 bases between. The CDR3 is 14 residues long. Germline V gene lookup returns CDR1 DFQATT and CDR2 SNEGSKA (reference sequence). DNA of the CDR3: TGCAGTGCTAGAGAAGACTCCCTCGGTAATGAGCAGTTCTTC. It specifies CSAREDSLGNEQFF.

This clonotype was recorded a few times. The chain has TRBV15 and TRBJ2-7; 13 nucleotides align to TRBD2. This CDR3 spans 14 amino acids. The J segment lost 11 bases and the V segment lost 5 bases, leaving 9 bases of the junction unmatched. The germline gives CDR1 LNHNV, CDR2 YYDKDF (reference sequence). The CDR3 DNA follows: TGTGCCACCAGCGGCCGAACTAGCGGGAGGGCCGAGTACTTC. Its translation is CATSGRTSGRAEYF.

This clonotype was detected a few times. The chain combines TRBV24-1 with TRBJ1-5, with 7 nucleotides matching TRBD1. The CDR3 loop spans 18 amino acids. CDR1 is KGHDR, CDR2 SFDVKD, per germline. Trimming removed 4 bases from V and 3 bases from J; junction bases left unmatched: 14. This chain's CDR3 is CATSDQGTAEGVNQPQHF. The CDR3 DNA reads TGTGCCACCAGTGACCAAGGGACAGCTGAGGGGGTCAATCAGCCCCAGCATTTT.

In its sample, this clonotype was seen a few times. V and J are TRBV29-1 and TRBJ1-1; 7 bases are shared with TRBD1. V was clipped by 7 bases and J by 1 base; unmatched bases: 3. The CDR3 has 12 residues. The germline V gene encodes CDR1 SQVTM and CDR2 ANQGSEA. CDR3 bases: TGCAGCGGGGGACAGAAGAACACTGAAGCTTTCTTT. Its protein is CSGGQKNTEAFF.

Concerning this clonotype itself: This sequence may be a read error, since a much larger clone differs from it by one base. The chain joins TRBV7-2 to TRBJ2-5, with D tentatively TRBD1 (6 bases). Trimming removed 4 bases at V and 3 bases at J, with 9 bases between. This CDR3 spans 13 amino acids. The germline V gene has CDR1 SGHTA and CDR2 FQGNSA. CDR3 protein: CASSSDREETQYF. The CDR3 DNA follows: TGTGCCAGCAGCTCGGACAGAGAAGAGACCCAGTACTTC.